This T cell receptor beta chain derives from a study of graft-versus-host responses after intestinal transplantation. Study-wide background: The transplants performed in recipients were multivisceral, liver-intestinal, or isolated intestinal. General study results and limits: GvH clones surfaced in recipient marrow, some emerging earlier in ileum or blood.

This clone turned up a few times. Its antigen is not known. Intraepithelial and lamina propria lymphocytes were freed from processed graft tissue. Per germline, CDR1 MDHEN and CDR2 SYDVKM. J gave up 6 bases and V 6 bases, and 4 bases lay outside the gene matches. CDR3 length: 12 amino acids. The method was immunoSEQ multiplex PCR; TCRdb's version includes in-frame clones alone and lacks a portion of them. The sample holds several thousand clones, 55% to 75% seen once. The chain carries TRBV28 and TRBJ1-1; 7 nucleotides agree with TRBD1. The TCR originated in a human patient who received an intestinal transplant, so some T cells may come from the graft donor. This sample comprised ileum tissue, obtained 230 to 240 days after intestinal transplantation. CDR3 protein: CASRAQGAEAFF. In DNA form, the CDR3 reads TGTGCCAGCAGGGCTCAGGGGGCTGAAGCTTTCTTT.